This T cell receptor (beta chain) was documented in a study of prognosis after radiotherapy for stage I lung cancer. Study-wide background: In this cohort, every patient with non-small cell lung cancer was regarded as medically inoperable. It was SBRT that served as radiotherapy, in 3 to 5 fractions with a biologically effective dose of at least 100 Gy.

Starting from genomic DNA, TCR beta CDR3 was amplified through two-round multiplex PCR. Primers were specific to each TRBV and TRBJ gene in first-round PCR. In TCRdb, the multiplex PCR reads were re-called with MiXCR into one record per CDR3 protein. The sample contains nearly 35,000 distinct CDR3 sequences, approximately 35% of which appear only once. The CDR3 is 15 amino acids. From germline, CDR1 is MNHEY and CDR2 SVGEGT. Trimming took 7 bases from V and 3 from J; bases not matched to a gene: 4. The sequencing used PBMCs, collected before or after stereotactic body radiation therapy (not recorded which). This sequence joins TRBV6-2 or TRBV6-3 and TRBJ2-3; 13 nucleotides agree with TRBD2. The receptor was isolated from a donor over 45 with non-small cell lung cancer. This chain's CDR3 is CASIPGLAGTDTQYF. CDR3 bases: TGTGCCAGCATCCCGGGACTAGCGGGAACAGATACGCAGTATTTT.